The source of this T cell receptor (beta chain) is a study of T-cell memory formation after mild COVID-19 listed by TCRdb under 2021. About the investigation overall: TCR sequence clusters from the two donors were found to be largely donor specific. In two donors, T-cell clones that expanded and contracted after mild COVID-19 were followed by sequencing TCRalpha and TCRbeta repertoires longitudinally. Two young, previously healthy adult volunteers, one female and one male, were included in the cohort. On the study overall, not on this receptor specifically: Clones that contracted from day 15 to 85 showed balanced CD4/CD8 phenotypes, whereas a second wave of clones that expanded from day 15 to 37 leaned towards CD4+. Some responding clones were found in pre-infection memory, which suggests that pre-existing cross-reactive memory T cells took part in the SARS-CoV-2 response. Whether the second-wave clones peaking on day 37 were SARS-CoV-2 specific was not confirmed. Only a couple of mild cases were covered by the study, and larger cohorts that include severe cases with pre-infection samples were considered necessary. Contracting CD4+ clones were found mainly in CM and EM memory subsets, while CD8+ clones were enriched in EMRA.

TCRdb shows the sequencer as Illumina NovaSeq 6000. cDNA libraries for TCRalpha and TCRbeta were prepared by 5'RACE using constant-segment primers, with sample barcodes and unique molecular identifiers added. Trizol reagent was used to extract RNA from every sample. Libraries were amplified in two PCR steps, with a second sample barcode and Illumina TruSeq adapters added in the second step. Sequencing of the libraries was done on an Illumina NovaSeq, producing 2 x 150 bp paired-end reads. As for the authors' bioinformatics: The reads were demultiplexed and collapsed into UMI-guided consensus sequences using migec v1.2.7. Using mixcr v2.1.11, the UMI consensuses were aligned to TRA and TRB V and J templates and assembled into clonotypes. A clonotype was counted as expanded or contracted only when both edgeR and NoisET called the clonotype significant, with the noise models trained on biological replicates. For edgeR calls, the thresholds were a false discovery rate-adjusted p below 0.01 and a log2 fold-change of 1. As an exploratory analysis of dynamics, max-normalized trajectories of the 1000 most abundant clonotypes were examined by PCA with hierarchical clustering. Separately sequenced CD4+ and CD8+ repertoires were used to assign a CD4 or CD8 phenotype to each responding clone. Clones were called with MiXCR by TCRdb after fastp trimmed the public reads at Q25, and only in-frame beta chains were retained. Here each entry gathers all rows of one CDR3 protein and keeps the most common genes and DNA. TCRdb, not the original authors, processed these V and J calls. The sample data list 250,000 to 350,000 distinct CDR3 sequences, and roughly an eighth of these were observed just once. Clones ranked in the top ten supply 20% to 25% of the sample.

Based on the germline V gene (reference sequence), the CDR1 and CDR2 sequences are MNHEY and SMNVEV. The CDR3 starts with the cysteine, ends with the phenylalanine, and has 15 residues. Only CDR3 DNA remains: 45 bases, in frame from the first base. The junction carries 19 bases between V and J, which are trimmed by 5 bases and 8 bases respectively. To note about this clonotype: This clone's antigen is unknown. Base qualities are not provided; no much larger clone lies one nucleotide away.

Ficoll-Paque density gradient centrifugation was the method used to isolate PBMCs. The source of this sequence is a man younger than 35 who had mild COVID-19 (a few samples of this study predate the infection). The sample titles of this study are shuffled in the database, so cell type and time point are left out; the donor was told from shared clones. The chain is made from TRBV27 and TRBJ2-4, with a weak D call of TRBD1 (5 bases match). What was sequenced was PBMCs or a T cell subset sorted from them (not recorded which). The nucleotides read TGTGCCAGCAGTCCCCGGACATCACTCACATACATTCAGTACTTC. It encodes CASSPRTSLTYIQYF.